This T cell receptor beta chain was found in a study of OX40 agonist ivuxolimab in advanced cancers. Study-level background: The drug used for patients, ivuxolimab, was an agonistic anti-OX40 (CD134) antibody.

Using immunoSEQ multiplex PCR, the repertoire was profiled, and TCRdb retains in-frame clones only, with some absent. The data show under 80,000 clones, 80% to 95% seen once. Baseline, cycle 4 day 1, and cycle 7 day 1 were the blood sampling points. The ends were cut back, 6 bases at V and 0 bases at J, with 11 bases in the middle. Germline V gene data show CDR1 as SGDLS and CDR2 as YYNGEE. The CDR3 spans 14 residues. Regarding this clone: Its matching antigen is unknown.

Study-level results: The investigators did not determine what antigen specificity the expanded peripheral T cells had.

The chain joins TRBV9 to TRBJ2-3, with D possibly being TRBD1 or TRBD2 (6 bases each). The TCR sequence derives from an adult with an advanced solid tumor such as melanoma, head and neck, liver or kidney cancer. The specimen was CD4+ or CD8+ T cells sorted from blood, collected in a trial of the OX40 agonist ivuxolimab. CDR3 DNA sequence: TGTGCCAGCAAGAGGGGGGCGAGCACAGATACGCAGTATTTT. It translates to CASKRGASTDTQYF.